A selection of T cell receptor beta chains follows, all from one sample in a study of blood T cell repertoires in COVID-19. Measured with immunoSEQ multiplex PCR; TCRdb has only the in-frame clones, and not every one. The sample has around 63,000 clones, roughly 85% seen once. The material sequenced was peripheral blood. The receptors shown here come from a human donor in a cohort sampled during active COVID-19. Each CDR3 is given with its conserved first and last residue.

v_gene: TRBV5-4; j_gene: TRBJ2-5; CDR3aa: CASSPAGQWQTQYF
v_gene: TRBV15; j_gene: TRBJ2-7; CDR3aa: CATSRMQGAFEQYF
v_gene: TRBV7-9; j_gene: TRBJ2-2; CDR3aa: CASSLGAITGELFF
v_gene: TRBV14; j_gene: TRBJ1-4; CDR3aa: CASSQDRLNEKLFF
v_gene: TRBV6-5; j_gene: TRBJ1-5; CDR3aa: CASRVDRGQGPQHF
v_gene: TRBV18; j_gene: TRBJ2-5; CDR3aa: CASSPGLETQYF
v_gene: TRBV10-1; j_gene: TRBJ2-2; CDR3aa: CASRTGSGGELFF
v_gene: TRBV7-8; j_gene: TRBJ1-5; CDR3aa: CASSSDNYQPQHF
v_gene: TRBV27; j_gene: TRBJ2-5; CDR3aa: CASSLKGHPPGETQYF
v_gene: TRBV19; j_gene: TRBJ1-4; CDR3aa: CASSRTGTGGEKLFF
v_gene: TRBV7-7; j_gene: TRBJ1-4; CDR3aa: CASSRDGTPNEKLFF
v_gene: TRBV19; j_gene: TRBJ2-2; CDR3aa: CASRQGPANTGELFF
v_gene: TRBV18; j_gene: TRBJ2-7; CDR3aa: CASSPLGPQRSKGNEQYF
v_gene: TRBV28; j_gene: TRBJ1-2; CDR3aa: CASSPGGGSYGYTF
v_gene: TRBV5-4; j_gene: TRBJ1-1; CDR3aa: CASSLLTGGSTEAFF
v_gene: TRBV5-1; j_gene: TRBJ2-5; CDR3aa: CASTLGTSGSVRETQYF
v_gene: TRBV19; j_gene: TRBJ2-5; CDR3aa: CASSIRLAAQETQYF
v_gene: TRBV6-5; j_gene: TRBJ2-7; CDR3aa: CASSPSPTVAYEQYF
v_gene: TRBV5-1; j_gene: TRBJ2-1; CDR3aa: CASSPDIYNEQFF
v_gene: TRBV30; j_gene: TRBJ1-6; CDR3aa: CAWTGSYNSPLHF
v_gene: TRBV18; j_gene: TRBJ2-7; CDR3aa: CASSPRQGAIGEQYF
v_gene: TRBV30; j_gene: TRBJ1-1; CDR3aa: CAWSVGIEGTEAFF
v_gene: TRBV5-4; j_gene: TRBJ1-1; CDR3aa: CASSPVVNTEAFF
v_gene: TRBV6-2/TRBV6-3; j_gene: TRBJ2-7; CDR3aa: CASSHPGSNSYEQYF
v_gene: TRBV6-5; j_gene: TRBJ1-6; CDR3aa: CASSSPTGGVYSPLHF
v_gene: TRBV6-6; j_gene: TRBJ2-7; CDR3aa: CASSYAREQYF
v_gene: TRBV24-1; j_gene: TRBJ1-2; CDR3aa: CATSDSGQGGYGYTF
v_gene: TRBV6-1; j_gene: TRBJ2-3; CDR3aa: CASSATSGRRTDTQYF